This T cell receptor (beta chain) derives from a study of shared clonotypes between healthy human individuals (dated by TCRdb to 2018 to 2020). Context from the whole study: The cohort comprised two women and three men aged 18 to 49 years. To estimate repertoire size and how much clonotype sharing occurs between individuals, the study deeply sequenced the blood TCR repertoires of five healthy adults. For each donor, CD4 naive and CD4 memory were each given three plates, CD8 naive was given two plates, and CD8 memory was given one plate. To increase sequencing depth and limit assay-specific biases, different laboratories used diverse techniques to prepare libraries and sequence TCR repertoires. Per donor, leukapheresis produced somewhere between about 0.9 and 10 billion PBMCs. Overall results and qualifications from the work: Compared with non-shared clonotypes, the clonotypes found in all four sorted-subset donors had higher generation probabilities. Only blood was sampled, and tissue TCR repertoires likely differ from those in blood. Because the study included a small number of donors, the genetic and exposure-history diversity represented was limited. Across a few donors, roughly 5.1% of naive CD4, roughly 3.4% of naive CD8, approximately 2.5% of memory CD4, and roughly 0.41% of memory CD8 clonotypes were shared. Incomplete sequencing was indicated by rarefaction of sorted-subset datasets, despite the large sequencing depth. Naive subsets generally had larger estimated clonotype richness than memory subsets. Pairwise subsampling led to the expectation that sequencing depth would affect the degree of clonotype sharing among donors.

TCR CDR3 regions were amplified from genomic DNA by multiplex PCR using the deep immunoSEQ assay. For each cell subset, the extracted genomic DNA was distributed evenly across all wells of several immunoSEQ 96-well plates, and each plate served as one replicate. Each replicate PCR for sorted subsets received approximately 220 ng genomic DNA, equal to about 30,000 T cell genomes. The purified libraries were quantified using a Qubit 3.0 fluorometer, sized with a Bioanalyzer 2100, and then quantified again using the KAPA Library Quantification kit. Every immunoSEQ 96-well plate was sequenced on a separate single-read 150-cycle Illumina NextSeq 550 flow cell. As for the original processing: Because the immunoSEQ output included only junctional sequences and no quality scores, the filtering could not be the same as the filtering used for full-length reads. Sequences were annotated with PyIR, a Python wrapper for IgBLAST v1.9, using IMGT germline references to assign V/J genes and CDR3. Reads were filtered out if the reads had weak V/J assignments (E-value above 1e-6), no CDR3, stop codons, out-of-frame junctions, or ambiguous translated residues. V3J clonotypes were defined as sequences sharing an identical inferred V gene, J gene, and CDR3 amino acid sequence. Percentage overlap between repertoires was computed as shared unique clonotypes divided by the size of the smaller repertoire. Richness of each repertoire was evaluated using RTK rarefaction, the Chao1 estimator, and Recon v2.1 estimates of unobserved clonotypes. For all TCRbeta clonotypes obtained by the gDNA method from a few donors, generation probabilities were computed with OLGA. TCRdb limited this immuneACCESS table to in-frame rearrangements with V and J called. A share of clones is missing; checked studies link under half to unresolved V genes, and the rest is unexplained. That table is the source of V, J and clone size, and D and trimming were worked out from the DNA. The table for this sample lists approximately 2,200,000 clones; about 92% of them were counted only once. Of the sample, about 1.5% is held by the ten largest clones.

CD8 naive samples were CD45RO-negative cells positively selected for CCR7, giving a CD45RA+CCR7+ population that excluded TemRA cells. Healthy HIV-negative adults with no recently reported acute infections or vaccinations were included as donors. Every donor was a Caucasian adult residing in Nashville, Tennessee, USA. Blood was collected by leukapheresis, and PBMCs were isolated by Ficoll-Histopaque density gradient centrifugation and then cryopreserved in liquid nitrogen vapor phase. Analytical flow cytometry was used to check the purity and quantity of each magnetically sorted T cell population. Genomic DNA was isolated from every sorted fraction and measured by UV absorbance on a Nanodrop 2000c. From a lookup of the germline V gene, CDR1 and CDR2 are SGHNT and YENEEA. The junction carries 14 bases between V and J, which are trimmed by 4 bases and 9 bases respectively. From cysteine to phenylalanine, the CDR3 is 13 amino acids long. Only the CDR3 DNA is retained, 39 bases long and in frame from the first base.

In its sample, this clone was seen once. Its antigen is unknown. It has no much larger one-base neighbor in the sample; base qualities were not kept. The sequence came from a young man in good health. Some clones in this sample may be carry-over from other donors' samples. The sample consisted of naive CD8+ T cells from PBMCs. This specimen's cell subset or site label, per the study, means: CD45RA+CCR7+. The sequence links TRBV11-3 to TRBJ2-3; 6 matching bases give a weak D call of TRBD2. The DNA is as follows: TGTGCCAGCAGCTCGGAGGGCCGGGGCACGCAGTATTTT. Translation gives CASSSEGRGTQYF.